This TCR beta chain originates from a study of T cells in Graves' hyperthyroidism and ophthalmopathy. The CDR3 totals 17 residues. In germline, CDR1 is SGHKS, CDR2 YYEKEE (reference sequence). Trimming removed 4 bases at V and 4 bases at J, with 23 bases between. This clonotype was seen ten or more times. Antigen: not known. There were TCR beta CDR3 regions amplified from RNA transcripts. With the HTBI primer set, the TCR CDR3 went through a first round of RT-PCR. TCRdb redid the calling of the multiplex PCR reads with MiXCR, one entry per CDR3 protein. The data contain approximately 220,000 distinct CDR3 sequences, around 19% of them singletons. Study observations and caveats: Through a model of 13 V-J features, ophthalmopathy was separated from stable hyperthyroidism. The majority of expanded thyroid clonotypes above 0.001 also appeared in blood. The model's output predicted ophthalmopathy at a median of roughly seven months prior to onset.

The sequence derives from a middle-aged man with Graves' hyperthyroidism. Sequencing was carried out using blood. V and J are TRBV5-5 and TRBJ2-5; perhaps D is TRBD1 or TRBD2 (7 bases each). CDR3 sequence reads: CASSLGLNAGGGETQYF. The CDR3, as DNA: TGTGCCAGCAGCCTCGGGCTTAATGCAGGGGGGGGAGAGACCCAGTACTTC.